This T cell receptor beta chain stems from a study of cytomegalovirus exposure and HLA in healthy donors. Per germline, CDR1 SGHDN and CDR2 FVKESK. CDR3 length: 14 residues. The J segment lost 3 bases and the V segment lost 4 bases, leaving 4 bases of the junction unmatched. Remarks on this clone: Its antigen remains unknown. The sample holds other DNA sequences that translate to the same CDR3.

Study-wide findings and caveats: In a later analysis, compared with equally common non-associated chains, HLA-associated beta chains were more expanded. Overall, approximately 150 TCR beta chains were annotated as cytomegalovirus-associated. In a later analysis, a missense DCLRE1C variant was linked to TCR beta V- and J-gene trimming.

The PCR made use of 60 Vbeta and 13 Jbeta primers. Sequenced by immunoSEQ multiplex PCR; TCRdb stores in-frame clones only, minus some. The table records 150,000 to 200,000 clones, approximately 72% of them present only once. The TCR comes from a human donor in good health. This sequence joins TRBV14 and TRBJ1-2, with TRBD1 identical over 8 bases. Sequenced sample: PBMCs. CDR3 sequence reads: CASSPRQGYYGYTF. The CDR3 nucleotides read TGTGCCAGCAGCCCAAGACAGGGGTACTATGGCTACACCTTC.